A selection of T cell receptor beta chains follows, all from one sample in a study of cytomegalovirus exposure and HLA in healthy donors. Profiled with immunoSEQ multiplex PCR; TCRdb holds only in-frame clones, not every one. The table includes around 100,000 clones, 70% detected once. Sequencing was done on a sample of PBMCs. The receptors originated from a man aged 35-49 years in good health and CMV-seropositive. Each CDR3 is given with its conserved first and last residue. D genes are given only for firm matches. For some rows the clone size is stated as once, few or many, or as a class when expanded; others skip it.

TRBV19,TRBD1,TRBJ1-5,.,TGTGCCAGTAGTTCCAGAGACAGGGCACAGCCCCAGCATTTT,CASSSRDRAQPQHF
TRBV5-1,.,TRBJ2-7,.,TGCGCCAGCAGCTTGGCCGGGATCTTCGAGCAGTACTTC,CASSLAGIFEQYF
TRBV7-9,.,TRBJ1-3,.,TGTGCCAGCAGCTTATTACCCAGGTCTGGAAACACCATATATTTT,CASSLLPRSGNTIYF
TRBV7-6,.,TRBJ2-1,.,TGTGCCAGCAGCTTAGAGCGTGAGCAGTTCTTC,CASSLEREQFF
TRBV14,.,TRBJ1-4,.,TGTGCCAGCAGCCTCCGAAGAGGCATAAATGAAAAACTGTTTTTT,CASSLRRGINEKLFF
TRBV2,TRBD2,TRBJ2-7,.,TGTGCCAGCAGTCAAGCGGGAGGTGGTAGCGAGCAGTACTTC,CASSQAGGGSEQYF
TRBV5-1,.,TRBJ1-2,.,TGCGCCAGCAGCTTCCCCAGTAACTATGGCTACACCTTC,CASSFPSNYGYTF
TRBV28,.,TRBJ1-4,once,TGTGCCAGCAGTTTAGCACCAGCGAATGAAAAACTGTTTTTT,CASSLAPANEKLFF
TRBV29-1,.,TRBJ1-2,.,TGCAGCGTTGTGCGGCAGAGCAAGTATGGCTACACCTTC,CSVVRQSKYGYTF
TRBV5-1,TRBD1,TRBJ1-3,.,TGCGCCAGCAGCATGGGACAGGGGTCTGGAAACACCATATATTTT,CASSMGQGSGNTIYF
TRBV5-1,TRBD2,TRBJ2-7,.,TGCGCCAGCAGTTCCCCAAGGCTAGCGGGGGCCTACGAGCAGTACTTC,CASSSPRLAGAYEQYF
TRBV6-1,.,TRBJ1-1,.,TGTGCCAGCAGTGAAGCGCTTCTTGGCGGCACTGAAGCTTTCTTT,CASSEALLGGTEAFF
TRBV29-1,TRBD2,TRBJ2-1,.,TGCAGCGTTGCATCGACTAGCGGGAGTTACAATGAGCAGTTCTTC,CSVASTSGSYNEQFF
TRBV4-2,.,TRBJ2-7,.,TGTGCCAGCAGCCAAGGACAGTACTACGAGCAGTACTTC,CASSQGQYYEQYF
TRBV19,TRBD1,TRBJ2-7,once,TGTGCCAGTAGTTTAATAGACCGGGACAGGGTAAGCGAGCAGTACTTC,CASSLIDRDRVSEQYF
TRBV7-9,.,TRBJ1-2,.,TGTGCCAGCAGCTGGCAGGGAAACTATGGCTACACCTTC,CASSWQGNYGYTF
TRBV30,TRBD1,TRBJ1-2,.,TGTGCCTGGAACTCTAAGGGACAGCAATTCTATGGCTACACCTTC,CAWNSKGQQFYGYTF
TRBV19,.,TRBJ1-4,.,TGTGCCAGTAGTATTCCACTACGGGGACTCACTGCAGAAGAAAAACTGTTTTTT,CASSIPLRGLTAEEKLFF
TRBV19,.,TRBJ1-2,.,TGTGCCAGTAGTATGGGAGCGGACTATGGCTACACCTTC,CASSMGADYGYTF
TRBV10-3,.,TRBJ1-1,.,TGTGCCATTTCTGGACAGAACACTGAAGCTTTCTTT,CAISGQNTEAFF
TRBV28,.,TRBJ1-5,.,TGTGCCAGCAGCCCCGGACAGACCAATCAGCCCCAGCATTTT,CASSPGQTNQPQHF
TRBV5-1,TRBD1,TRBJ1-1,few,TGCGCCAGCAGCTTGGGTGACAGGGTATCAGCTTTCTTT,CASSLGDRVSAFF
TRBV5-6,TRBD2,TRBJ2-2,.,TGTGCCAGCAGCTTGGTCGTTAGCGGGGGTACTTCCCGGGGGGAGCTGTTTTTT,CASSLVVSGGTSRGELFF
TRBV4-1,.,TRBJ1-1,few,TGCGCCAGCAGCCAAGAAGGGGTGTACAGCATCCTCCGTGGCACTGAAGCTTTCTTT,CASSQEGVYSILRGTEAFF
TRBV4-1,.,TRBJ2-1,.,TGCGCCAGCAGCCAGACTTTCTATGAGCAGTTCTTC,CASSQTFYEQFF
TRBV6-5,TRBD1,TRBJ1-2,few,TGTGCCAGCACCAAGAGGGGACAGCAAATGGCCTTC,CASTKRGQQMAF
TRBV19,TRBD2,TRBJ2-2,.,TGTGCCAGTAGTAACAGCGGGGCCAACACCGGGGAGCTGTTTTTT,CASSNSGANTGELFF
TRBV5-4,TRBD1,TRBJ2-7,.,TGTGCCAGCAGCTTTGACGGACTGAGGGGGCGATACGAGCAGTACTTC,CASSFDGLRGRYEQYF
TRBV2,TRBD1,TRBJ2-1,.,TGTGCCAGCAGGAGGACAGGGCCGGACAATGAGCAGTTCTTC,CASRRTGPDNEQFF
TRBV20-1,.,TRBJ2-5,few,TGCAGTGCCCCAGAACAAGAGACCCAGTACTTC,CSAPEQETQYF
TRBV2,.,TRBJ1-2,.,TGTGCCAGCAGTGGGGAGGGGACTTTAGGCTACACCTTC,CASSGEGTLGYTF
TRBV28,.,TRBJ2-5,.,TGTGCCAGCAGTTTGGGGGGATCAGAAGAGACCCAGTACTTC,CASSLGGSEETQYF
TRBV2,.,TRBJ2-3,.,TGTGCCAGCAGAGGACGGGGGGCGGCAGATACGCAGTATTTT,CASRGRGAADTQYF
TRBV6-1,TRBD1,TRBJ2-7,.,TGTGCCAGCAGCCCCGCCGGGACAGATACCTACGAGCAGTACTTC,CASSPAGTDTYEQYF
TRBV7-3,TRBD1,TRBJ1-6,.,TGTGCCAGCAGCGTAGGGACAGAGAATTCACCCCTCCACTTT,CASSVGTENSPLHF
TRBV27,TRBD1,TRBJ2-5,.,TGTGCCAGCAGTTTGAGAGGGGGCAGCCAAGAGACCCAGTACTTC,CASSLRGGSQETQYF
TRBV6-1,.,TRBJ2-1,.,TGTGCCAGCAGTTGGACAGACTACAATGAGCAGTTCTTC,CASSWTDYNEQFF
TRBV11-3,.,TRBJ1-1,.,TGTGCCAGCAGCTTAAACCAGGCCACTGAAGCTTTCTTT,CASSLNQATEAFF
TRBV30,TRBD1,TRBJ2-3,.,TGTGCCTGGAGTGGGGACAGGGCCGATGCAGATACGCAGTATTTT,CAWSGDRADADTQYF
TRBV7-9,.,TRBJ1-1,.,TGTGCCAGCAGATTAGGGCAGAACACTGAAGCTTTCTTT,CASRLGQNTEAFF
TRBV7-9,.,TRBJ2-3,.,TGTGCCAGCAGCTCCCCGACGCAGGGGATAGATACGCAGTATTTT,CASSSPTQGIDTQYF
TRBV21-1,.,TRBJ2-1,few,TGTGCCAGCAGCAAACGGGAAAATAGAACCCCTCAGGACAATGAGCAGTTCTTC,CASSKRENRTPQDNEQFF
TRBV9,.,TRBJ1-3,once,TGTGCCAGCACCACCTCTGAGGGTGGGAACACCATATATTTT,CASTTSEGGNTIYF
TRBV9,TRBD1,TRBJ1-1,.,TGTGCCAGCAGCGTAGACAGGGGTACTGAAGCTTTCTTT,CASSVDRGTEAFF
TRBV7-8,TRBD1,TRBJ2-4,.,TGTGCCAGCAGCGTTGGCGTGGGACAGGGGGTAAACATTCAGTACTTC,CASSVGVGQGVNIQYF
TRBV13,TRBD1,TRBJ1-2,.,TGTGCCAGCAGCTTAGGGACAGGGCATGGCTACACCTTC,CASSLGTGHGYTF
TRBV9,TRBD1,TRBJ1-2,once,TGTGCCAGCAGCCCGGGGACAGAAACTCCCTATGGCTACACCTTC,CASSPGTETPYGYTF
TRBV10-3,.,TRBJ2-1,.,TGTGCCATCCGACGAGCGGCCCCGGAAAACAATGAGCAGTTCTTC,CAIRRAAPENNEQFF
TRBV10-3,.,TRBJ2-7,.,TGTGCCATACAATCTCCGGGAAAAACCTACGAGCAGTACTTC,CAIQSPGKTYEQYF
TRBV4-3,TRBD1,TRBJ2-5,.,TGCGCCAGCAGCCAGAAAGTGGGGACAGGGGAATTTCGGGAGACCCAGTACTTC,CASSQKVGTGEFRETQYF
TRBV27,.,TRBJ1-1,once,TGTGCCAGCAGTTTTAAAGCGGGAGAGAACACTGAAGCTTTCTTT,CASSFKAGENTEAFF
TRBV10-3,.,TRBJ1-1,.,TGTGCCATCAGTGAGTCACGGGTCATAGCTAACACTGAAGCTTTCTTT,CAISESRVIANTEAFF
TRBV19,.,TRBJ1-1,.,TGTGCCAGTACGGGACTTGGAGCTTTCTTT,CASTGLGAFF
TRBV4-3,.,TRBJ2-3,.,TGCGCCAGCAGCCAAGAATACATCCAGGATACGCAGTATTTT,CASSQEYIQDTQYF
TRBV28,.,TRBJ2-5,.,TGTGCCAGCAGTCCCCCCCGCGCTCCCGAGACCCAGTACTTC,CASSPPRAPETQYF
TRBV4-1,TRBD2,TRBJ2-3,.,TGCGCCAGCAGCCCACGACTAGCGGGAGGCCGGAGCACAGATACGCAGTATTTT,CASSPRLAGGRSTDTQYF
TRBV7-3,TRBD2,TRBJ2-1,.,TGTGCCAGCAGCTTATTGCTAGCGGACTACAATGAGCAGTTCTTC,CASSLLLADYNEQFF
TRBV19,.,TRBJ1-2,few,TGTGCCAGTAGTATAGCGGGCTATGGCTACACCTTC,CASSIAGYGYTF
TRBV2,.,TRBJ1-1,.,TGTGCCAGCAGTGATGGGCCGAATAATGAAGCTTTCTTT,CASSDGPNNEAFF
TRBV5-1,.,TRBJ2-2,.,TGCGCCAGCAGCTTGGCCGGGGCGAACACCGGGGAGCTGTTTTTT,CASSLAGANTGELFF